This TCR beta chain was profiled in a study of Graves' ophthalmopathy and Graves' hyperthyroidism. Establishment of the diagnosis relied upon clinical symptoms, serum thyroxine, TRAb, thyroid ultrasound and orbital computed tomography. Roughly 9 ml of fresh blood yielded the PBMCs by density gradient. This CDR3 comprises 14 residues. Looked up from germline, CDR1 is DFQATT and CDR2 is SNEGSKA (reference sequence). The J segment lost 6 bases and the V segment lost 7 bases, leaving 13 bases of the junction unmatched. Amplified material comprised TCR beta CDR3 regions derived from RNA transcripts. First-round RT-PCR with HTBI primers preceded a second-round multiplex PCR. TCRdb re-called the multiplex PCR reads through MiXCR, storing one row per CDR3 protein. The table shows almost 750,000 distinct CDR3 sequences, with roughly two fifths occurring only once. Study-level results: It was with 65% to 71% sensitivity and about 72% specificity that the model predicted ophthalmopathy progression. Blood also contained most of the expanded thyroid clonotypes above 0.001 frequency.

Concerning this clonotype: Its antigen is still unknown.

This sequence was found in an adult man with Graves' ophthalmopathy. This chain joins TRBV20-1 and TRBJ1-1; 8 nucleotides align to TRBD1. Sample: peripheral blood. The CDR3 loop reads CSEGQGVRLAEAFF. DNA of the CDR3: TGCAGTGAAGGACAGGGAGTACGTCTTGCTGAAGCTTTCTTT.